This is a list of T cell receptor beta chains from one sample in a study of blood T cells in healthy people across ages. TCRdb reprocessed the 5' RACE reads via MiXCR and lists one record per CDR3 protein. The sample includes 700,000 to 800,000 distinct CDR3 sequences, around 46% of them seen just once. Material: blood. The receptors here all came from a woman aged 55-69 years in good health. Both conserved end residues are part of each CDR3. A D gene is named only where the DNA matches it firmly. Clone size is not always given. Where it is, it says once, few, many or a class for expanded clones.

j_gene,len,d_gene,v_gene,abundance,CDR3nt,CDR3aa
TRBJ1-6,17,TRBD1,TRBV6-1,few,TGTGCCAGCAGTCAAAGTTCGACAGGGGTGGCTAATTCACCCCTCCACTTT,CASSQSSTGVANSPLHF
TRBJ2-5,15,TRBD2,TRBV9,-,TGTGCCAGCACCGGCTCGGGGGGGCACGGTGAGACCCAGTACTTC,CASTGSGGHGETQYF
TRBJ2-7,15,TRBD2,TRBV18,-,TGTGCCAGCTCCCCCGGGGGGGTTGGGTCCTACGAGCAGTACTTC,CASSPGGVGSYEQYF
TRBJ2-7,12,TRBD1,TRBV29-1,-,TGCAGCGCTAGCCGGGACAGGGTCGAGCAGTACTTC,CSASRDRVEQYF
TRBJ2-3,16,-,TRBV7-8,-,TGTGCCAGCAGCTTAAACGCGGCCCTCCCCACAGATACGCAGTATTTT,CASSLNAALPTDTQYF
TRBJ2-3,15,-,TRBV7-9,-,TGTGCCAGCAGCCCAAGACAGGCGATCACAGATACGCAGTATTTT,CASSPRQAITDTQYF
TRBJ2-5,15,TRBD2,TRBV18,-,TGTGCCAGCTCAGAAGCCAGCGGGGGGGCGGAGACCCAGTACTTC,CASSEASGGAETQYF
TRBJ2-6,18,TRBD1,TRBV7-7,many,TGTGCCAGCAGACCAGGGACAGGCTTTGTCTCTGGGGCCAACGTCCTGACTTTC,CASRPGTGFVSGANVLTF
TRBJ1-2,14,TRBD1,TRBV7-2,few,TGTGCCAGCAGCCCAGGGGGCTTACTCTATGGCTACACCTTC,CASSPGGLLYGYTF
TRBJ2-7,21,TRBD2,TRBV10-1,-,TGCGCCAGCAGTGAGTCAGTTTGGGATCTTCAACTAGCGGGCACCACCTACGAGCAGTACTTC,CASSESVWDLQLAGTTYEQYF
TRBJ2-5,14,-,TRBV7-2,-,TGTGCCAGCAGCTTAGGGCGGCAGCAAGAGACCCAGTACTTC,CASSLGRQQETQYF
TRBJ2-2,15,-,TRBV20-1,-,TGCAGTGGGAGACGGGCCACCCTAAACACCGGGGAGCTGTTTTTT,CSGRRATLNTGELFF
TRBJ2-1,18,TRBD2,TRBV6-2/TRBV6-3,-,TGTGCCATTCCTAGGTCTAGCGGGAGGTCGGCCTCCTACAATGAGCAGTTCTTC,CAIPRSSGRSASYNEQFF
TRBJ1-1,17,-,TRBV12-3/TRBV12-4,-,TGTGCCAGCAGTCGACCGGAGGGTGGGGTATCGAACACTGAAGCTTTCTTT,CASSRPEGGVSNTEAFF
TRBJ2-7,14,-,TRBV27,-,TGTGCCAGCAAATGGGGCAGGGGGGCCTACGAGCAGTACTTC,CASKWGRGAYEQYF
TRBJ1-2,13,-,TRBV7-9,-,TGTGCCAGCATCAACCCGGGTGGCTATGGCTACACCTTC,CASINPGGYGYTF
TRBJ2-2,16,TRBD2,TRBV27,-,TGTGCCAGCAGTTTATCGACTAGCGGGGGAACCGGGGAGCTGTTTTTT,CASSLSTSGGTGELFF
TRBJ2-5,17,TRBD2,TRBV20-1,-,TGCAGTGCTAGGGGTAGCGGGAGAGTTCGCGAGGAAGAGACCCAGTACTTC,CSARGSGRVREEETQYF
TRBJ2-5,17,TRBD1,TRBV6-6,-,TGTGCCGGCAGTTGCTCAAGAGGAAAGGGGGCGCGAGAGACCCAGTACTTC,CAGSCSRGKGARETQYF
TRBJ2-1,17,TRBD2,TRBV5-6,few,TGTGCCAGCAGCTGGGAACCGGGACTAGCGGTCTACAATGAGCAGTTCTTC,CASSWEPGLAVYNEQFF
TRBJ2-1,13,-,TRBV20-1,-,TGCAGTGCCGACCCGGGGATGCGCAATGAGCAGTTCTTC,CSADPGMRNEQFF
TRBJ2-5,13,-,TRBV6-5,few,TGTGCCAGCAGAATTACAGGGCTGGAGACCCAGTACTTC,CASRITGLETQYF
TRBJ2-2,15,-,TRBV5-1,few,TGCGCCAGCAGCTTCGCAGGGGCAGACACCGGGGAGCTGTTTTTT,CASSFAGADTGELFF
TRBJ2-5,16,TRBD2,TRBV7-2,few,TGTGCCAGCAGCTTAGTTCCTAGCGGGGGCCAAGAGACCCAGTACTTC,CASSLVPSGGQETQYF
TRBJ1-6,14,-,TRBV20-1,-,TGCAGTGCTAAGTATGCGACAGATAATTCACCCCTCCACTTT,CSAKYATDNSPLHF
TRBJ2-5,14,TRBD2,TRBV9,-,TGTGCCAGCAGCGCGAGCGGGGGGGCAGAGACCCAGTACTTC,CASSASGGAETQYF
TRBJ1-2,14,-,TRBV20-1,few,TGCAGTGCTAGATCCACACAGTCTAACTATGGCTACACCTTC,CSARSTQSNYGYTF
TRBJ2-7,13,-,TRBV30,-,TGTGCCTGGAGTCGACAGGAAGACTACGAGCAGTACTTC,CAWSRQEDYEQYF
TRBJ2-5,14,-,TRBV5-1,-,TGCGCCAGCAGCTTGGCCCTAGGTGTAGAGACCCAGTACTTC,CASSLALGVETQYF
TRBJ2-2,18,-,TRBV7-2,-,TGTGCCAGCAGCTTATTGGCAGGGGCAAAGTCAGGCACCGGGGAGCTGTTTTTT,CASSLLAGAKSGTGELFF
TRBJ2-5,15,TRBD2,TRBV29-1,-,TGCAGCGTTGAAGTGAGCGGGAGGTACCCTGGGACCCAGTACTTC,CSVEVSGRYPGTQYF
TRBJ2-1,11,-,TRBV2,few,TGTGCCAGCCGGGGGATCGGTGAGCAGTTCTTC,CASRGIGEQFF
TRBJ1-2,13,-,TRBV4-2,-,TGTGCCAGCAGCCAAGATACTGACTATGGCTACACCTTC,CASSQDTDYGYTF
TRBJ1-1,13,-,TRBV12-3/TRBV12-4,few,TGTGCCAGCAGTGTTGGTACGAGCACTGAAGCTTTCTTT,CASSVGTSTEAFF
TRBJ2-1,14,-,TRBV7-2,-,TGTGCCAGCAGGGCAAGTACGGGGGATTATGAGCAGTTCTTC,CASRASTGDYEQFF
TRBJ1-2,16,-,TRBV9,few,TGTGCCAGCAGCGTAGAAGCGCAGGGAGCTAACTATGGCTACACCTTC,CASSVEAQGANYGYTF
TRBJ2-3,17,TRBD2,TRBV25-1,-,TGTGCCAGCAGTGAGGGCGGCCAGCGGGGGGCCCATGATACGCAGTATTTT,CASSEGGQRGAHDTQYF
TRBJ1-2,14,TRBD1,TRBV12-3/TRBV12-4,-,TGTGCCAGCAGTTTTAGAGACAGGGGGAATGGCTACACCTTC,CASSFRDRGNGYTF
TRBJ2-3,15,-,TRBV7-2,-,TGTGCCAGCAATTTTCGGGGGTCTAGCACAGATACGCAGTATTTT,CASNFRGSSTDTQYF
TRBJ2-3,15,TRBD2,TRBV4-1,once,TGCGCCAGCAGCCCGACTAGCACGTCCACAGATACGCAGTATTTT,CASSPTSTSTDTQYF
TRBJ1-5,12,-,TRBV7-2,-,TGTGCCAGCAGCTTAGTTATGCAGCCCCAGCATTTT,CASSLVMQPQHF
TRBJ1-1,13,-,TRBV4-3,-,TGCGCCAGCAGCCAATTTTCAGGACAGAAAGCTTTCTTT,CASSQFSGQKAFF
TRBJ1-5,13,-,TRBV25-1,-,TGTGCCAGCACGAGGGGAGGCGGGCGGCCCCAGCATTTT,CASTRGGGRPQHF
TRBJ2-3,13,-,TRBV10-3,many,TGTGCCATCAGTGTGGGGCAGGAAGATACGCAGTATTTT,CAISVGQEDTQYF
TRBJ1-4,14,-,TRBV20-1,few,TGCAGTGCCGAACCCAGCGACTTAAATGAAAAACTGTTTTTT,CSAEPSDLNEKLFF
TRBJ2-5,15,TRBD1,TRBV20-1,-,TGCAATGCAAGCCTCCCGGGACAGCCCCAAGAGACCCAGTACTTC,CNASLPGQPQETQYF
TRBJ1-4,16,-,TRBV6-2/TRBV6-3,-,TGTGCCAGCAGTTTGCTCCCGGGACGCACGGGCCTTGGACTGTTTTTT,CASSLLPGRTGLGLFF